This passage covers 15 T cell receptor beta chains from one sample sequenced in a study of T-cell reconstitution after alpha-beta-depleted transplantation in children. The library targeted TCRbeta and was prepared with unique molecular identifiers. TCRdb passed the PCR reads through MiXCR, listing each CDR3 protein once. The repertoire holds about 640,000 distinct CDR3 sequences, with around 16% as singletons. The source was PBMCs from the stem cell graft donor, collected from the stem cell graft. These receptors were obtained from a human donor who donated a stem cell graft to a child with acute myeloid leukemia.

This clonotype was recorded a few times. The chain couples TRBV28 to TRBJ1-5; weak D call: TRBD1 (5 bases). Germline V gene data show CDR1 as MDHEN and CDR2 as SYDVKM. Trimming took 7 bases from V and 0 from J, leaving 19 bases between them. The CDR3 is 17 residues long. For the CDR3, the DNA is TGTGCCAGCAAATCGAGTGCCCAGGGATATAGCAATCAGCCCCAGCATTTT. Its protein product is CASKSSAQGYSNQPQHF.

In its sample, this clonotype was seen a few times. The chain combines TRBV5-1 with TRBJ2-1; D may be TRBD1 (6 bases). V lost 4 bases to trimming and J lost 5 bases, with 13 bases between them. CDR3 size: 14 residues. CDR1 and CDR2 from the germline V gene are SGHRS and YFSETQ. CDR3 in DNA: TGCGCCAGCAGCCCCGGGACACCTGACAATGAGCAGTTCTTC. Residues: CASSPGTPDNEQFF. Together with reference TRBV5-1 and TRBJ2-1, the CDR3 gives the full variable domain: KAGVTQTPRYLIKTRGQQVTLSCSPISGHRSVSWYQQTPGQGLQFLFEYFSETQRNKGNFPGRFSGRQFSNSRSEMNVSTLELGDSALYLCASSPGTPDNEQFFGPGTRLTVL.

This clonotype has only a few counts. The chain joins TRBV9 to TRBJ1-2; D perhaps matches TRBD1 (5 bases). Germline loops: CDR1 SGDLS, CDR2 YYNGEE. The V gene lost 4 bases and the J gene lost 4 bases, with 14 bases spanning the gap. The CDR3 has 14 residues. Here the CDR3 reads CASSQGTAIYGYTF. As DNA, the CDR3 is TGTGCCAGCAGCCAAGGGACGGCTATCTATGGCTACACCTTC.

This clonotype was seen many times. The rearrangement joins TRBV15 to TRBJ2-7; D gene unclear. The CDR3 runs 12 residues. Trimming removed 0 bases at V and 6 bases at J, with 6 bases between. Per germline, CDR1 LNHNV and CDR2 YYDKDF (reference sequence). For the CDR3, the DNA is TGTGCCACCAGCAGAGATTGGGCCGAGCAGTACTTC. Its translation: CATSRDWAEQYF.

This clonotype was counted ten times or more. J is TRBJ2-1 and V is TRBV24-1; no clear D. Trimming took off 3 bases at V and 12 bases at J, with 11 bases between the two ends. The CDR3 is 12 residues long. Germline V CDR1 and CDR2: KGHDR, SFDVKD. CDR3 nucleotides: TGTGCCACCAGTGATCTTAGGAATTGGCAGTTCTTC. This sequence encodes CATSDLRNWQFF.

This clonotype was counted ten times or more. The chain links TRBV12-3 or TRBV12-4 to TRBJ1-1; D call uncertain. V was trimmed by 3 bases and J by 3 bases, leaving 11 bases between them. The CDR3 is 14 residues long. The DNA for the CDR3 is TGTGCCAGCAGTTTTAGGCGTCGGGACACTGAAGCTTTCTTT. It specifies CASSFRRRDTEAFF.

This clonotype was recorded at least ten times. The chain has TRBV15 and TRBJ1-2, with D possibly being TRBD1 (6 bases). Germline V gene lookup returns CDR1 LNHNV and CDR2 YYDKDF (reference sequence). The V gene lost 4 bases and the J gene lost 3 bases, with 15 bases spanning the gap. The CDR3 has 15 residues. CDR3 protein: CATSTSSGGYYGYTF. CDR3 DNA: TGTGCCACCAGCACCTCCAGTGGGGGCTACTATGGCTACACCTTC. The full variable domain, rest sourced from reference TRBV15 and TRBJ1-2, is DAMVIQNPRYQVTQFGKPVTLSCSQTLNHNVMYWYQQKSSQAPKLLFHYYDKDFNNEADTPDNFQSRRPNTSFCFLDIRSPGLGDTAMYLCATSTSSGGYYGYTFGSGTRLTVV.

Ten or more counts support this clonotype. J is TRBJ2-3 and V is TRBV20-1; D assignment may be TRBD1 or TRBD2 (5 bases each). Trimming removed 5 bases from V and 0 bases from J, with 15 bases in between. Germline CDR1 and CDR2: DFQATT and SNEGSKA (reference sequence). The CDR3 covers 15 residues. The CDR3 nucleotides read TGCAGTGCTCCGACCGGGACGGGTAGCACAGATACGCAGTATTTT. Its protein is CSAPTGTGSTDTQYF.

This CDR3 reads CATTGGEQFF. Here the CDR3 DNA reads TGTGCCACAACGGGGGGTGAGCAGTTCTTC. The chain recombines TRBV25-1 with TRBJ2-1; 7 nucleotides match TRBD2. CDR3 length: 10 amino acids. The J segment lost 9 bases and the V segment lost 10 bases, leaving 3 bases of the junction unmatched. Germline-derived CDR1 and CDR2 are MGHDK and SYGVNS.

This clonotype has ten or more counts. V and J are TRBV10-2 and TRBJ2-7; no firm D call. V was pared by 2 bases and J by 4 bases, with 12 bases between. CDR1 and CDR2 (germline): WSHSY, SAAADI. The CDR3 is 14 residues long. CDR3 nucleotides: TGCGCCAGCAGTGAGGGGCCGAGACCTTACGAGCAGTACTTC. It specifies CASSEGPRPYEQYF.

This rearrangement joins TRBV25-1 to TRBJ1-4, with D unresolved. Germline V gene lookup returns CDR1 MGHDK and CDR2 SYGVNS. The CDR3 runs to 15 residues. V shed 3 bases and J shed 5 bases, with 13 bases lying between them. CDR3 in amino acids: CASSDAVDLNEKLFF. CDR3 in DNA: TGTGCCAGCAGTGACGCGGTGGACCTCAATGAAAAACTGTTTTTT. The complete variable domain, with remaining parts taken from reference TRBV25-1 and TRBJ1-4, reads EADIYQTPRYLVIGTGKKITLECSQTMGHDKMYWYQQDPGMELHLIHYSYGVNSTEKGDLSSESTVSRIRTEHFPLTLESARPSHTSQYLCASSDAVDLNEKLFFGSGTQLSVL.

This clonotype was seen many times. V gene TRBV30 combines with J gene TRBJ1-1; D not resolved. The CDR3 is 11 residues long. In germline, CDR1 is GTSNPN, CDR2 SVGIG (reference sequence). Trimming cost V 1 base and J 11 bases, with 11 bases left between them. The CDR3 DNA reads as TGTGCCTGGAGTGGAAATAATGTGGCTTTCTTT. Translating gives CAWSGNNVAFF.

In its sample, this clonotype was seen a few times. The chain uses TRBV29-1 and TRBJ1-5; 7 bases are shared with TRBD1. The CDR3 is made up of 13 amino acids. Germline V gene data show CDR1 as SQVTM and CDR2 as ANQGSEA. V shed 8 bases and J 7 bases; nucleotides not matched to a gene: 11. In nucleotides, the CDR3 is TGCAGCTTCCAGGGGGGGGGAGGACAGCCCCAGCATTTT. Protein product: CSFQGGGGQPQHF.

The gene calls are TRBV30 and TRBJ2-3; tentative D call: TRBD2 (5 bases). Germline CDR1 and CDR2: GTSNPN and SVGIG (reference sequence). Trimming removed 4 bases from V and 0 bases from J, with 14 bases in between. The CDR3 has 15 amino acids. The CDR3 reads CAWTGEILSTDTQYF. Written as DNA, the CDR3 is TGTGCCTGGACCGGGGAAATTTTAAGCACAGATACGCAGTATTTT.

The sample holds many counts of this clonotype. The gene calls are TRBV5-5 and TRBJ2-1; perhaps D is TRBD1 or TRBD2 (5 bases each). CDR3 length equals 15 residues. Germline V CDR1 and CDR2: SGHKS, YYEKEE (reference sequence). The germline V and J ends were trimmed by 0 bases and 5 bases, with 12 bases remaining between them. The chain's CDR3 is CASSLGSGRDNEQFF. For the CDR3, the DNA is TGTGCCAGCAGCTTGGGTTCAGGGAGAGACAATGAGCAGTTCTTC.